This T cell receptor beta chain is drawn from a study of blood T cell repertoires in COVID-19. Study overall: Nucleic acid was either cDNA or gDNA, and it came from T cells, B-cell-depleted T cells, or PBMCs.

Data came from immunoSEQ multiplex PCR; TCRdb stores just in-frame clones and leaves some out. This sample has 100,000 to 150,000 clones, with 65% to 85% found just once. V dropped 7 bases and J dropped 0; count of bases not matched to a gene: 3. CDR1 SNHLY and CDR2 FYNNEI come from the germline V gene. This CDR3 has 15 residues. The sequencing sample was made of peripheral blood. The chain joins TRBV2 to TRBJ2-3; 11 positions match TRBD2. The receptor was isolated from a woman at least 80 years old with acute or convalescent COVID-19. In nucleotides, the CDR3 is TGTGCCAGCAAGGGACTAGCGGTGAGCACAGATACGCAGTATTTT. Protein product: CASKGLAVSTDTQYF.